This passage covers 14 T cell receptor beta chains from one sample sequenced in a study of post-analysis software for immune sequencing data. Findings and limits, study-wide: In patients, roughly five TRBV segments were more frequent than in controls, with TRBV5-6, TRBV5-1 and TRBV20-1 among them.

The authors incorporated unique molecular identifiers into the TCR beta cDNA libraries. MiXCR, run by TCRdb on the PCR reads, gives a single entry per CDR3 protein. The top ten hold about 0.5% of the sample, which has approximately 730,000 distinct CDR3 sequences, about 27% seen once. For these receptors, no antigen is known. Sequenced: blood. These receptors were taken from a girl under 18 with multiple sclerosis.

The table lists this clonotype with a few counts. The rearrangement uses TRBV7-2 and TRBJ2-7, with 8 bases lining up with TRBD2. V shed 2 bases and J 1 base; nucleotides not matched to a gene: 7. Germline V gene lookup returns CDR1 SGHTA and CDR2 FQGNSA. This CDR3 has 16 amino acids. The CDR3 coding sequence is TGTGCCAGCAGCTTAAGGAGCGGGAGAGATTCCTACGAGCAGTACTTC. Translated: CASSLRSGRDSYEQYF.

CDR3 loop: CSARDIQGARSGANVLTF. The CDR3 DNA reads TGCAGTGCTAGAGACATACAGGGGGCTCGCTCTGGGGCCAACGTCCTGACTTTC. The chain is built from TRBV20-1 and TRBJ2-6; 9 bases line up with TRBD1. Germline V gene lookup returns CDR1 DFQATT and CDR2 SNEGSKA (reference sequence). J was trimmed by 0 bases and V by 0 bases; bases with no gene match: 6. The CDR3 is made up of 18 amino acids.

This rearrangement joins TRBV20-1 to TRBJ2-3; 12 bases are a match to TRBD2. V lost 2 bases to trimming and J lost 4 bases; unmatched junction nucleotides: 13. The CDR3 is 18 residues long. In germline, CDR1 is DFQATT, CDR2 SNEGSKA (reference sequence). The CDR3 DNA reads as TGCAGTGCTAGACAACTAGCGGGGGGTCCAGGTCGCCCAGATACGCAGTATTTT. Protein: CSARQLAGGPGRPDTQYF.

The sample holds many counts of this clonotype. V and J are TRBV6-5 and TRBJ2-3, with D tentatively TRBD1 or TRBD2 (5 bases each). Trimming removed 11 bases from V and 5 bases from J, with 8 bases in between. The CDR3 has 10 amino acids. Germline CDR1 is MNHEY and CDR2 is SVGAGI. CDR3 amino acids: CAVGGDTQYF. In nucleotides, the CDR3 is TGTGCCGTTGGGGGAGATACGCAGTATTTT.

The gene calls are TRBV20-1 and TRBJ1-2; possible D gene TRBD1, 5 bases. CDR3 size: 14 residues. From germline, CDR1 is DFQATT and CDR2 SNEGSKA (reference sequence). V was clipped by 3 bases and J by 8 bases, with 19 bases between them. The CDR3 protein is CSARLGTLNGGYTF. The DNA for the CDR3 is TGCAGTGCTAGGTTGGGGACTTTGAACGGAGGCTACACCTTC.

This rearrangement joins TRBV20-1 to TRBJ1-1; TRBD1 matches at 12 bases. CDR1 is DFQATT and CDR2 is SNEGSKA in the germline V gene (reference sequence). The V segment lost 5 bases and the J segment 0 bases; nucleotides outside the gene matches: 4. CDR3 length: 15 residues. CDR3 DNA: TGCAGTGCTGCGGGACAGGGGGCGATGAACACTGAAGCTTTCTTT. Protein product: CSAAGQGAMNTEAFF.

This chain joins TRBV11-2 and TRBJ2-5; D is unresolved. Trimming cost V 2 bases and J 5 bases, with 12 bases left between them. The CDR3 sequence is 14 residues long. From germline, CDR1 is SGHAT and CDR2 FQNNGV. The CDR3: CASSLTTGAETQYF. CDR3 nucleotide sequence: TGTGCCAGCAGCTTAACGACGGGTGCGGAGACCCAGTACTTC.

This chain uses TRBV20-1 with TRBJ2-3, with TRBD2 matching over 9 bases. V lost 3 bases and J lost 2; bases outside the gene matches: 9. The CDR3 is made up of 16 amino acids. The germline V gene encodes CDR1 DFQATT and CDR2 SNEGSKA (reference sequence). CDR3 DNA sequence: TGCAGTGCTAGCTTAGAGCGGGGGGCCCTCACAGATACGCAGTATTTT. Protein sequence: CSASLERGALTDTQYF.

The CDR3: CASSIPGLAGGETQYF. The CDR3 nucleotides are TGTGCCAGTAGTATCCCAGGACTAGCGGGAGGAGAGACCCAGTACTTC. The rearrangement joins TRBV19 to TRBJ2-5, with 14 nucleotides matching TRBD2. Per the germline V gene, CDR1 is LNHDA and CDR2 is SQIVND (reference sequence). The length of the CDR3 is 16 residues. V shed 3 bases, J shed 4 bases, and the junction held 4 bases outside the gene matches.

The rearrangement joins TRBV11-2 to TRBJ2-7; 7 bases are a match to TRBD2. The V segment lost 5 bases and the J segment 3 bases; nucleotides outside the gene matches: 10. The CDR3 contains 15 residues. Germline V gene sequence: CDR1 SGHAT, CDR2 FQNNGV. CDR3 in amino acids: CASSQWGGTFYEQYF. The DNA for the CDR3 is TGTGCCAGCAGCCAATGGGGAGGGACTTTCTACGAGCAGTACTTC.

In this sample, this clonotype turned up a few times. V usage is TRBV10-2 and J usage is TRBJ2-7; 14 bases map to TRBD2. This CDR3 spans 19 amino acids. Trimming removed 4 bases from V and 4 bases from J; junction bases left unmatched: 15. In germline, CDR1 is WSHSY, CDR2 SAAADI. CDR3 coding DNA: TGCGCCAGCAGTGGAACCATGGGACTAGCGGGAGCCCTGGGATACGAGCAGTACTTC. Translating gives CASSGTMGLAGALGYEQYF.

This clonotype was recorded a few times. This chain uses TRBV5-1 with TRBJ1-2; 7 bases agree with TRBD1. The CDR3 is made up of 13 amino acids. CDR1 and CDR2 (germline): SGHRS, YFSETQ. The J segment lost 6 bases and the V segment lost 0 bases, leaving 2 bases of the junction unmatched. CDR3 coding DNA: TGCGCCAGCAGCTTGGGAGGGGGCGATGGCTACACCTTC. It yields the protein CASSLGGGDGYTF. Using reference TRBV5-1 and TRBJ1-2 for the parts outside the CDR3, the full variable domain is KAGVTQTPRYLIKTRGQQVTLSCSPISGHRSVSWYQQTPGQGLQFLFEYFSETQRNKGNFPGRFSGRQFSNSRSEMNVSTLELGDSALYLCASSLGGGDGYTFGSGTRLTVV.

This clonotype was seen repeatedly, ten times or more. The CDR3: CASSAPTETYEQYF. CDR3 bases: TGTGCCAGCAGCGCACCGACAGAAACCTACGAGCAGTACTTC. The rearrangement links TRBV6-1 to TRBJ2-7; TRBD1 might be the D (5 bases). There are 14 residues in the CDR3. The V end lost 6 bases, the J end lost 2 bases, and 14 bases lay between the germline ends. Germline V gene lookup returns CDR1 MNHNS and CDR2 SASEGT.

Only a few counts were recorded for this clonotype. The chain links TRBV14 to TRBJ2-4; D might be TRBD2 (7 bases). CDR1 is SGHDN, CDR2 FVKESK, per germline. There are 14 residues in the CDR3. V was shortened by 3 bases and J by 15 bases, with 21 bases between the two germline ends. The CDR3 loop is CASSHPGGRAPLYF. CDR3 bases: TGTGCCAGCAGCCATCCGGGGGGCAGGGCGCCCCTGTACTTC.